This T cell receptor beta chain was identified in a study of regulatory T cells in long-lasting Graves disease. General study points: Persistent Graves' patients possessed reduced TCR diversity relative to recently diagnosed ones. Sample size was small, which may have lowered accuracy.

Germline CDR1 DFQATT, CDR2 SNEGSKA (reference sequence). V lost 3 bases to trimming and J lost 1 base; unmatched junction nucleotides: 4. This CDR3 is 16 amino acids long. Time point described: newly diagnosed GD, antithyroid drugs for less than 3 months. Extracted RNA from PBMCs served as the source of the TCR library. This clonotype was counted only a few times. Its antigen remains unidentified. Construction of the TCR beta libraries employed iRepertoire HTBI primers in conjunction with Arm-PCR of CDR3 regions. MiXCR, run by TCRdb on the multiplex PCR reads, gives a single entry per CDR3 protein. The sample yields over 500,000 distinct CDR3 sequences, roughly 15% seen once. These data also featured in a second study, about T cells in Graves' hyperthyroidism and ophthalmopathy. That report adds: Absence of ophthalmopathy progression within 18 months defined stable Graves' hyperthyroidism.

The clonotype was recovered from a woman under 40 with Graves disease. The chain carries TRBV20-1 and TRBJ2-6, with 9 bases identical to TRBD2. The specimen was peripheral blood mononuclear cells (PBMCs), collected at new diagnosis, from a patient treated with antithyroid drugs. The CDR3: CSASGGRVSGANVLTF. The CDR3 DNA sequence: TGCAGTGCTAGTGGCGGGAGGGTTTCTGGGGCCAACGTCCTGACTTTC.